This T cell receptor beta chain was sequenced in a study of blood T cell repertoires in COVID-19. Study-level background: Sites across the United States, Italy and Spain contributed samples from acute and convalescent COVID-19. T cells, B-cell-depleted T cells, or PBMCs supplied cDNA or gDNA.

In the original workflow: The assay estimated nucleated cells by amplifying reference gene primers. The method was immunoSEQ multiplex PCR; TCRdb's version includes in-frame clones alone and lacks a portion of them. From that table come the V and J calls and clone size; the DNA was used to work out D and trimming. Counted here are approximately 240,000 clones, 80% to 85% occurring once; the ten biggest clones make up 4.5% to 5.5%. CDR3 size: 18 residues. Per the germline V gene, CDR1 is LGHDT and CDR2 is YNNKEL (reference sequence). J gave up 2 bases and V 2 bases, and 7 bases lay outside the gene matches.

The chain is built from TRBV3-1 (or the pseudogene TRBV3-2) and TRBJ2-5, with 14 bases identical to TRBD2. This receptor was identified in a woman aged 55-70 years who had recovered from COVID-19. The sequencing input was peripheral blood. CDR3 DNA sequence: TGTGCCAGCAGCCAATGGTCAGGACTAGCGGGGGGTCAAGAGACCCAGTACTTC. It translates to CASSQWSGLAGGQETQYF.